Detailed here is one T cell receptor beta chain. What it recognizes is unknown. The table came from immunoSEQ multiplex PCR; TCRdb's copy has only in-frame clones and leaves some out. The data show 800,000 to 950,000 clones, about 96% seen once. This CDR3 has 11 residues. V was cut by 11 bases and J by 4 bases, with 11 bases left in between. The germline CDR1 and CDR2 sequences are SNHLY and FYNNEI. Only CD45RO-negative cells positively selected for CCR7 counted as naive CD8 cells, so terminally differentiated effector memory CD45RA+ cells were excluded. This entry belongs to a study of shared clonotypes between healthy human individuals. Study results and caveats: Across a handful of donors, naive CD4 shared roughly 5.2%, naive CD8 over 3%, memory CD4 more than 2%, memory CD8 about 0.4%. Sampling used blood alone; tissue repertoires probably differ. Generally, estimated richness proved larger in naive subsets than it did in memory subsets. Clonotype sharing among donors, it was expected, would be affected by sequencing depth.

The V gene is TRBV2, the J gene TRBJ1-2, with TRBD1 as a possible D gene (5 bases). The specimen sequenced was naive CD8+ T cells sorted from blood. This TCR came from a man younger than 45 in good health. CDR3: CAEDRGYGYTF. DNA for the CDR3: TGTGCCGAAGACAGAGGCTATGGCTACACCTTC.